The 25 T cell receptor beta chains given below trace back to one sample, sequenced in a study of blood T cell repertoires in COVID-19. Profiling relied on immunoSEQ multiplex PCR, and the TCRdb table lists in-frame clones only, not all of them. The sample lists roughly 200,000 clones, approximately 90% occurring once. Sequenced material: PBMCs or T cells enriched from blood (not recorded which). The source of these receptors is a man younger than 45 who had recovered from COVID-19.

The CDR3: CASLDRGLKTQYF. As DNA, the CDR3 is TGTGCCAGTTTGGACAGGGGGCTAAAGACCCAGTACTTC. The chain carries TRBV21-1 and TRBJ2-5; the table calls TRBD1, which could not be checked here. TRBV21-1 is marked as a pseudogene. This CDR3 contains 13 residues.

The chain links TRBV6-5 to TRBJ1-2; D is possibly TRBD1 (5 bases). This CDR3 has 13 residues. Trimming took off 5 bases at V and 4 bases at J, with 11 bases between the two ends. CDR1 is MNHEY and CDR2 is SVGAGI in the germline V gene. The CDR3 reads CASSPTARYGYTF. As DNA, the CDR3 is TGTGCCAGCAGTCCGACAGCCCGCTATGGCTACACCTTC.

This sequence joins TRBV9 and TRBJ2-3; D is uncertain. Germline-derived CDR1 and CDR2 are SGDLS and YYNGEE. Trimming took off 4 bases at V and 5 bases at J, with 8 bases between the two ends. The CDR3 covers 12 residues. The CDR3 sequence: CASSIHRDTQYF. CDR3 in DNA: TGTGCCAGCAGCATACACAGAGATACGCAGTATTTT.

The CDR3 here is CASSLVAGSNQPQHF. DNA for the CDR3: TGTGCCAGCAGCTTGGTTGCAGGGAGCAATCAGCCCCAGCATTTT. The chain carries TRBV5-4 and TRBJ1-5, with D tentatively TRBD1 (5 bases). The CDR3 is made up of 15 amino acids. The V end was cut by 0 bases, the J end by 1 base, with 8 bases between. From germline, CDR1 is SGHNT and CDR2 YYREEE (reference sequence).

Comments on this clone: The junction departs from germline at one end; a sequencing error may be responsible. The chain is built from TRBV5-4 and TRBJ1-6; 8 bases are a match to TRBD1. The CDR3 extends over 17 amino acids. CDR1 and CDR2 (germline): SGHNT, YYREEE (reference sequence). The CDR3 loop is CASSSKQPGGYSSPLHF. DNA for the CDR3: TGTGCCAGCAGCTCAAAACAACCAGGGGGCTATAGTTCACCCCTCCACTTT.

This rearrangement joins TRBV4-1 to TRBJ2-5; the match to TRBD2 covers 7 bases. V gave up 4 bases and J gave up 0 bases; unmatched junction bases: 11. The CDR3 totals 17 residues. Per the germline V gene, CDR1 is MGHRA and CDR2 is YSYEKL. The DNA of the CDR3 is TGCGCCAGCAGCCGATTCTCAGGGCGGGGGTACCAAGAGACCCAGTACTTC. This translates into CASSRFSGRGYQETQYF.

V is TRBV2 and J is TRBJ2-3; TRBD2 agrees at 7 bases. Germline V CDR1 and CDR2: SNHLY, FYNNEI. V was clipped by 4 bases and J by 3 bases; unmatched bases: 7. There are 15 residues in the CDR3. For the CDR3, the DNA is TGTGCCAGCAGTGCCACTAGCGTTTGGACAGATACGCAGTATTTT. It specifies CASSATSVWTDTQYF.

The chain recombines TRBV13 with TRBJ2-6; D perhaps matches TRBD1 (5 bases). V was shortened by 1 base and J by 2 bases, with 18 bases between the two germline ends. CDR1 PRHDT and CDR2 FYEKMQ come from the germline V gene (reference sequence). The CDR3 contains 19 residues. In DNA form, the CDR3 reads TGTGCCAGCAGCTTAGTCGACGGGCAGGGTGAAGCTGGGGCCAACGTCCTGACTTTC. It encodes CASSLVDGQGEAGANVLTF.

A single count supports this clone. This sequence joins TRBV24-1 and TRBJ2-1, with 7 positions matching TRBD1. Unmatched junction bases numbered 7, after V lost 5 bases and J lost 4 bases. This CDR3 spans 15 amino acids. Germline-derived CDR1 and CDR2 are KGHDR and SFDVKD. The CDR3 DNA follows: TGTGCCACCAGTGCCTTCAGGGGGTCGTACAATGAGCAGTTCTTC. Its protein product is CATSAFRGSYNEQFF.

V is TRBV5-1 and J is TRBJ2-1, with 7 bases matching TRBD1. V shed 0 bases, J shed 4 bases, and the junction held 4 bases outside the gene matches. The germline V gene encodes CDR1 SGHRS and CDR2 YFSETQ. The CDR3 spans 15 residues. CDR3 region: CASSLVKGAYNEQFF. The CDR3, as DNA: TGCGCCAGCAGCTTGGTGAAGGGGGCGTACAATGAGCAGTTCTTC.

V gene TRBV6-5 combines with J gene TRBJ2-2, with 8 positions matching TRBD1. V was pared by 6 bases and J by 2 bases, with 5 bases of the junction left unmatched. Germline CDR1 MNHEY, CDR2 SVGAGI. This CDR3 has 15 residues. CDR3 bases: TGTGCCAGCAGGACGGGGACAGGCAACACCGGGGAGCTGTTTTTT. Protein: CASRTGTGNTGELFF.

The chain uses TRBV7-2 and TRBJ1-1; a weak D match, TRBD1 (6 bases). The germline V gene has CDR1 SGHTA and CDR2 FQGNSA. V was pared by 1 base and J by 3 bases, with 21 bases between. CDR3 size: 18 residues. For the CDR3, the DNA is TGTGCCAGCAGCTTAGTAGCACAGGGATCCACATTGGACACTGAAGCTTTCTTT. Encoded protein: CASSLVAQGSTLDTEAFF. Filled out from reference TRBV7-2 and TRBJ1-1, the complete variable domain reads GAGVSQSPSNKVTEKGKDVELRCDPISGHTALYWYRQSLGQGLEFLIYFQGNSAPDKSGLPSDRFSAERTGGSVSTLTIQRTQQEDSAVYLCASSLVAQGSTLDTEAFFGQGTRLTVV.

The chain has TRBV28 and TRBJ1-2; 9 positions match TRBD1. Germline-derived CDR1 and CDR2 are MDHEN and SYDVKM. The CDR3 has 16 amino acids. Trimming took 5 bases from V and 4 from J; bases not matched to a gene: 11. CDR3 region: CASSHGQGFGIYGYTF. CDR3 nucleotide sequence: TGTGCCAGCAGTCATGGACAGGGGTTTGGTATCTATGGCTACACCTTC.

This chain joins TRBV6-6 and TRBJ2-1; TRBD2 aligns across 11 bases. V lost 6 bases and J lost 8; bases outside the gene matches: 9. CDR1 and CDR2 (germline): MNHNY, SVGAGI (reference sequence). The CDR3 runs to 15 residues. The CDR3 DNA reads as TGTGCCAGCAGCGCGACTAGCGGGATTGACGATGAGCAGTTCTTC. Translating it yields CASSATSGIDDEQFF.

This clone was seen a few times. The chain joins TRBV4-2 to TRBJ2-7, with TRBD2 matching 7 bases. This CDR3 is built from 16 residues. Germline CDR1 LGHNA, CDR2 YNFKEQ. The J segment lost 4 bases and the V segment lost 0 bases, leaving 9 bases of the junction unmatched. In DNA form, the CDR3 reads TGTGCCAGCAGCCAAGATAGAGGGACTACCCAATACGAGCAGTACTTC. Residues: CASSQDRGTTQYEQYF.

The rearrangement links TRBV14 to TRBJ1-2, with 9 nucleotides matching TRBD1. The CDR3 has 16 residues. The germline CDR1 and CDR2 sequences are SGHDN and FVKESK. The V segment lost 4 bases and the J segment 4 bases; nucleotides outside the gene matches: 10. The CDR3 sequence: CASSPFRDRVIYGYTF. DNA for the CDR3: TGTGCCAGCAGCCCGTTCCGGGACAGGGTAATCTATGGCTACACCTTC.

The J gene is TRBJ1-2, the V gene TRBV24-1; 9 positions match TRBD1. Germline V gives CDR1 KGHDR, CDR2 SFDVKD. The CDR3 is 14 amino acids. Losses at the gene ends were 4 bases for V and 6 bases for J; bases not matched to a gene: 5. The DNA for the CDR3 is TGTGCCACCAGTGAAACCGGGACAGGGAATGGCTACACCTTC. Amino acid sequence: CATSETGTGNGYTF.

CDR3 amino acids: CASSPSGGQETQYF. The CDR3 DNA reads as TGTGCCAGCAGTCCTAGCGGGGGTCAAGAGACCCAGTACTTC. The rearrangement links TRBV5-4 to TRBJ2-5, with TRBD2 identical over 10 bases. Germline lookup yields CDR1 SGHNT and CDR2 YYREEE (reference sequence). This CDR3 region has 14 residues. Losses at the gene ends were 5 bases for V and 2 bases for J; bases not matched to a gene: 3.

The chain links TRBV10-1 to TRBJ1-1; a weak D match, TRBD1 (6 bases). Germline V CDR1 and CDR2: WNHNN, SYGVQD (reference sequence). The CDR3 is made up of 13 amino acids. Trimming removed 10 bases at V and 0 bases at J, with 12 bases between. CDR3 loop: CATYDRMNTEAFF. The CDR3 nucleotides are TGCGCCACCTACGACAGGATGAACACTGAAGCTTTCTTT.

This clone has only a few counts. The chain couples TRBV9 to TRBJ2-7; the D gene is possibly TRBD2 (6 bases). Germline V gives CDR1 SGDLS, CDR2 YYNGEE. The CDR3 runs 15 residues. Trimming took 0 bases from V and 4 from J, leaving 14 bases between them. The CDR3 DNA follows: TGTGCCAGCAGCGTAGGGTCGGGAGAGGGATACGAGCAGTACTTC. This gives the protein CASSVGSGEGYEQYF.

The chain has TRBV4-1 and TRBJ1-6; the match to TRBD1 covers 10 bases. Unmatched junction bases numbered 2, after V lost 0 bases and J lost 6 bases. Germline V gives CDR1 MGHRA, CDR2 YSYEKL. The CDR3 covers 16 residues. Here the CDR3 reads CASSQDGDRGNSPLHF. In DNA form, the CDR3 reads TGCGCCAGCAGCCAAGATGGGGACAGGGGTAATTCACCCCTCCACTTT.

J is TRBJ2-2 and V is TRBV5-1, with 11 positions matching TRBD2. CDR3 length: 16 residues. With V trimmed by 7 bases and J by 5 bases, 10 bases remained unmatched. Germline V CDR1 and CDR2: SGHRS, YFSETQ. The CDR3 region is CASQDGLAGGTGELFF. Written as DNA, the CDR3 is TGCGCCAGCCAAGACGGACTAGCGGGCGGAACCGGGGAGCTGTTTTTT.

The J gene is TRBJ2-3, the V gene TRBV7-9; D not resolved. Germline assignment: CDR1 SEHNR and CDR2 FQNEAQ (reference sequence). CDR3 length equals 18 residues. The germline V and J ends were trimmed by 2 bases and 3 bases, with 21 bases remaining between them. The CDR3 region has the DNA TGTGCCAGCAGCTTACCTTACCGCCGGGTTGGAGAAACAGATACGCAGTATTTT. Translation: CASSLPYRRVGETDTQYF.

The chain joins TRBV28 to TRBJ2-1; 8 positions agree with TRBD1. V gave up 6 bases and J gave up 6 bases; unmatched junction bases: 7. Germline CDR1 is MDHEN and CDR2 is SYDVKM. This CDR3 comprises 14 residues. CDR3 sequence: CASSEDREVNEQFF. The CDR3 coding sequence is TGTGCCAGCAGCGAGGACAGGGAGGTCAATGAGCAGTTCTTC.

CDR3 sequence (DNA): TGTGCCAGCAGCTTGAGGACGGGGTCCTACGAGCAGTACTTC. Translated, it gives CASSLRTGSYEQYF. This sequence joins TRBV5-4 and TRBJ2-7, with D possibly being TRBD2 (5 bases). Trimming took 1 base from V and 1 from J, leaving 9 bases between them. The CDR3 sequence is 14 residues long. CDR1 and CDR2 from the germline V gene are SGHNT and YYREEE (reference sequence).